This T cell receptor (beta chain) stems from a study of cytomegalovirus exposure and HLA in healthy donors. Overall study findings and caveats: Exclusion as indistinguishable affected some V segments, including TRBV6-2 and TRBV6-3.

Points on this clone: The antigen is not known.

PCR was performed using 60 Vbeta and 13 Jbeta primers. Clones were read by immunoSEQ multiplex PCR, and TCRdb kept only the in-frame ones, dropping some. The sample lists around 100,000 clones, about four fifths occurring once. With 5 bases removed from V and 1 base from J, the gap between germline ends came to 12 bases. CDR1 is ENHRY, CDR2 SYGVKD, per germline. The CDR3 spans 15 residues. Material: PBMCs. This sequence was found in a female donor in good health and CMV-seropositive. V and J are TRBV10-3 and TRBJ1-3; no definite D call. The CDR3 loop reads CAISPEDGSGNTIYF. The DNA of the CDR3 is TGTGCCATCAGTCCGGAGGACGGATCTGGAAACACCATATATTTT.